This T cell receptor (beta chain) was obtained from a study of CD8 T cells in Susac syndrome. Reverse transcription of roughly 0.5 to 1 ug RNA was carried out with random hexamers. Via MiXCR, TCRdb re-called the immunoSEQ multiplex PCR reads, giving one row per CDR3 protein. The table includes approximately 160,000 distinct CDR3 sequences, 90% to 95% detected once. Germline values: CDR1 SGHTA, CDR2 FQGNSA. Between the trimmed V and J ends, which lost 2 bases and 7 bases, there was a span of 14 bases. The CDR3 length is 15 residues. Sequencing of TCR beta was carried out in blood CD8+ and CD4+ T cells.

The gene calls are TRBV7-2 and TRBJ2-2; TRBD1 is a possible D gene (6 bases). This receptor was obtained from a human donor in good health. Sequences were obtained from CD4+ T cells from PBMCs. CDR3 nucleotide sequence: TGTGCCAGCAGCTTACGGATAGGGGGTAGCGGGGAGCTGTTTTTT. Translation: CASSLRIGGSGELFF.